One sample yielded the 9 T cell receptor beta chains listed below, sequenced in a study of molecular identifiers for immune sequencing clone quantification. Using its own MiXCR run on the PCR reads, TCRdb lists one record per CDR3 protein. Of hundreds of thousands of distinct CDR3 sequences listed, roughly 27% are singletons. The source material was naive CD8+ T cells from blood, with Jurkat cell RNA spiked in. Noted subset: FACS-sorted CD8+CD4-CCR7+CD45RA+ naive T cells. These TCRs come from a human donor in good health. Some libraries in this study had Jurkat cell RNA spiked in.

This clonotype occurred many times. V is TRBV5-4 and J is TRBJ2-3, with 13 bases identical to TRBD2. V gave up 2 bases and J gave up 3 bases; unmatched junction bases: 3. The CDR3 totals 16 residues. Germline assignment: CDR1 SGHNT and CDR2 YYREEE (reference sequence). The CDR3 protein is CASSFGLAGVTDTQYF. The CDR3 coding sequence is TGTGCCAGCAGCTTCGGACTAGCGGGAGTTACAGATACGCAGTATTTT.

This clonotype was seen ten or more times. The chain has TRBV7-2 and TRBJ1-5; D unclear. CDR1 is SGHTA, CDR2 FQGNSA, per germline. CDR3 length: 15 amino acids. With 5 bases removed from V and 0 bases from J, the gap between germline ends came to 11 bases. CDR3 sequence reads: CASSPHPYSNQPQHF. CDR3 sequence (DNA): TGTGCCAGCAGCCCCCACCCTTATAGCAATCAGCCCCAGCATTTT.

The table lists this clonotype with many counts. The chain recombines TRBV27 with TRBJ1-4, with D possibly matching TRBD1 (6 bases). Between the trimmed V and J ends, which lost 3 bases and 7 bases, there was a span of 21 bases. CDR3 size: 17 residues. Germline CDR1 MNHEY, CDR2 SMNVEV (reference sequence). The CDR3 DNA is TGTGCCAGCAGTTTCCCTATCAGAAGGGGGATCAGTGAAAAACTGTTTTTT. It yields the protein CASSFPIRRGISEKLFF.

This clonotype was seen only a few times. The V gene is TRBV30, the J gene TRBJ2-1, with 8 bases matching TRBD1. Germline V CDR1 and CDR2: GTSNPN, SVGIG (reference sequence). This CDR3 has 15 amino acids. The V segment lost 3 bases and the J segment 4 bases; nucleotides outside the gene matches: 8. This CDR3 reads CAWRAGTGIYNEQFF. The DNA of the CDR3 is TGTGCCTGGAGGGCCGGGACAGGCATATACAATGAGCAGTTCTTC.

The V and J genes are TRBV19 and TRBJ1-2; D is perhaps TRBD1 (6 bases). The CDR3 contains 15 residues. In germline, CDR1 is LNHDA, CDR2 SQIVND (reference sequence). V was pared by 3 bases and J by 4 bases, with 15 bases between. The CDR3 DNA is TGTGCCAGTAGTATGTCGGACAGCCCTATCTATGGCTACACCTTC. This codes for CASSMSDSPIYGYTF. Variable domain in full (rest from reference TRBV19 and TRBJ1-2): DGGITQSPKYLFRKEGQNVTLSCEQNLNHDAMYWYRQDPGQGLRLIYYSQIVNDFQKGDIAEGYSVSREKKESFPLTVTSAQKNPTAFYLCASSMSDSPIYGYTFGSGTRLTVV.

Ten or more counts support this clonotype. The V gene is TRBV29-1, the J gene TRBJ2-3; no clear D gene. CDR1 is SQVTM, CDR2 ANQGSEA, per germline. This CDR3 is 14 amino acids long. Trimming removed 7 bases from V and 1 base from J, with 15 bases in between. This chain's CDR3 is CSGRIRPRTDTQYF. The CDR3 region has the DNA TGCAGCGGAAGGATCCGACCACGCACAGATACGCAGTATTTT.

This clonotype turned up a few times. The chain uses TRBV28 and TRBJ2-7, with D unresolved. Germline values: CDR1 MDHEN, CDR2 SYDVKM. This CDR3 spans 16 amino acids. V was pared by 3 bases and J by 2 bases, with 17 bases between. As DNA, the CDR3 is TGTGCCAGCAGTTTGGGTTATACCAGGTACACCTACGAGCAGTACTTC. Translation: CASSLGYTRYTYEQYF.

At least ten counts were recorded for this clonotype. The V call is TRBV7-8, the J call TRBJ2-3; D is unclear. CDR3 size: 16 residues. V lost 5 bases, J lost 2 bases, and 17 bases lay in between. The germline V gene encodes CDR1 SGHVS and CDR2 FQNEAQ. The CDR3 reads CASSPSRTEYTDTQYF. CDR3 nucleotide sequence: TGTGCCAGCAGCCCCTCAAGGACCGAATACACAGATACGCAGTATTTT.

Only a few counts were recorded for this clonotype. The chain couples TRBV20-1 to TRBJ2-1; 9 bases are shared with TRBD2. V shed 8 bases, J shed 5 bases, and the junction held 7 bases outside the gene matches. The CDR3 sequence is 13 residues long. Per the germline V gene, CDR1 is DFQATT and CDR2 is SNEGSKA (reference sequence). The CDR3 protein is CSSRLAAHNEQFF. The CDR3 DNA follows: TGCAGTTCCCGACTAGCGGCCCACAATGAGCAGTTCTTC.